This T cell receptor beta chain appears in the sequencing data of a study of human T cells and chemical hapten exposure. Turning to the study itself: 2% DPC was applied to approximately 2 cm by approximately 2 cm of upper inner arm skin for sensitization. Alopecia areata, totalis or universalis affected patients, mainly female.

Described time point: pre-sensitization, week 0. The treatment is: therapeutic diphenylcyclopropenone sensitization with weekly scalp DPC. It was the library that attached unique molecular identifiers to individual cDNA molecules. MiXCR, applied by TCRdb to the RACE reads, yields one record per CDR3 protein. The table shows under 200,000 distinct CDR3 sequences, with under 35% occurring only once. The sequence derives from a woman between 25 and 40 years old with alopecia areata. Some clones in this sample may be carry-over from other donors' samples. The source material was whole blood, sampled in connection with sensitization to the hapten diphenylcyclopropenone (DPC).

The CDR3 region has the DNA TGTGCCAGCAGTGTTTTGATAGCAAGAGGAGCTTTCTTT. This codes for CASSVLIARGAFF. The genes are TRBV2 and TRBJ1-1; D not resolved. Trimming stripped 4 bases from V and 10 bases from J, with 16 bases between. The CDR3 covers 13 residues. Germline assignment: CDR1 SNHLY and CDR2 FYNNEI.